This TCR beta chain originates from a study of vaccination effects on CD4 cells after COVID-19 (dated by TCRdb to 2022 to 2024). In terms of the full investigation: In the ViraFEST assay, PBMC were stimulated with viral peptide pools, and antigen-specific CD4+ T cell clonotypes were then identified by expansion using TCR sequencing. Across the study, the median time from the second dose to post-vaccine sampling was 72 days (range 14 to 241). Two million PBMC per well were cultured in IMDM with about 5.1% human AB serum, 10 IU/ml IL-2 and gentamicin, plus 10 ug/ml peptides. In both COVID-19 convalescent patients and infection-naive vaccine recipients, the study compared SARS-CoV-2 spike-specific CD4+ TCR repertoires from before mRNA vaccination with those from after it. A total of 10 COVID-19 convalescent patients and a handful of SARS-CoV-2-naive healthy vaccine recipients were included in the full study. In the study, cultures from other donors were sequenced using the Oncomine TCR Beta short-read assay on an Illumina iSeq 100.

Libraries were made using the immunoSEQ multiplex PCR assay. DNA from the cultured, isolated CD4+ T cells was subjected to TCR beta CDR3 sequencing. As for the original processing: Non-productive TCR sequences were removed, reads were trimmed to the CDR3 region, and CDR3s of at least 7 amino acids were retained. The MANAFEST web app was used to identify antigen-specific clonotypes by comparing expansion in peptide wells with expansion in reference cultures. To count as positive, a clone had to show expansion at FDR<0.05 compared with the reference and with all other wells, an odds ratio above 5, and a frequency above 0.1% in two replicate wells. A clonotype was called cross-reactive if it was significantly expanded both in SARS-CoV-2 spike wells and in at least one common cold coronavirus spike condition. Levenshtein distance calculated with the stringdist R package was used to assess CDR3 similarity, and unrooted trees were constructed with ape in R 3.6.1. Sourced from immuneACCESS, this table was stored by TCRdb with only in-frame sequences that have V and J called. A share of the clones is absent; for the studies checked, an unresolved V gene accounts for under half, and the remainder has no known explanation. V, J and clone size derive from that table, while D and trimming were established from the DNA sequence. For this sample the table gives more than 60,000 clones, of which 70% to 75% were detected only once. The top ten clones comprise over 2% of the sample.

V and J are truncated by 4 bases and 0 bases respectively, leaving an intervening sequence of 9 bases. From the germline V gene, CDR1 is SGHRS and CDR2 is YFSETQ. The CDR3 sequence holds 14 residues, the cysteine and phenylalanine included. The read is trimmed to its CDR3 DNA, 42 bases read in frame from base 1. This clone was observed once. The antigen this receptor binds is unknown. No qualities accompany the bases; no much larger clone lies one base away. After about 10 days of culture, CD4+ T cells were isolated with the EasySep CD4+ T cell isolation kit. Each participant received two doses of an mRNA SARS-CoV-2 vaccine, either BNT162b2 or mRNA-1273. None of the healthy vaccine recipients had a prior SARS-CoV-2 infection, which was confirmed by nucleocapsid antibody tests that came back negative both before and after vaccination. Half of the culture medium was replaced with fresh IL-2-containing medium on days 3 and 7. Unless noted otherwise, every peptide stimulation condition was grown in triplicate wells. Using Ficoll-Paque Plus gradient centrifugation, PBMC were separated from whole blood and then either used fresh or cryopreserved at -140C. The QIAamp micro DNA kit was used to extract genomic DNA from the cultured CD4+ T cells.

Study-wide findings and limitations: Only a small number of convalescent patients were included, and no early post-infection timepoints were available, which limited the study. In healthy vaccine recipients, vaccine-induced clones were almost all SARS-CoV-2 mono-reactive, with only 1 of 255 cross-reactive with common cold coronaviruses. Both infection-induced and vaccine-induced clones contracted markedly at late post-vaccination timepoints, which is consistent with waning T cell responses.

The sequence links TRBV5-1 to TRBJ2-3, with the D gene not clear enough to name. Specimen: CD4+ T cells from PBMCs cultured without peptide, collected after COVID-19 vaccination. The sequence was collected from a human donor who received a COVID-19 vaccine. The CDR3 region reads CASSVGLSTDTQYF. In nucleotides, the sequence is TGCGCCAGCAGCGTAGGCCTTAGCACAGATACGCAGTATTTT.